The rows below give T cell receptor beta chains drawn from one sample of a study of T cells in Graves' hyperthyroidism and ophthalmopathy. TCRdb ran MiXCR on the multiplex PCR reads and lists one entry per CDR3 protein. Of over 500,000 distinct CDR3 sequences in the sample, over 45% were seen once. What was sequenced was peripheral blood or thyroid tissue (not recorded which). Receptor source: an adult woman with Graves' disease, either hyperthyroidism or ophthalmopathy (not recorded which). CDR3s include the opening cysteine and the closing phenylalanine or tryptophan. Size is stated for part of the rows, as once, few or many counts, or as a class when the clone is expanded.

j_gene	v_gene	abundance	CDR3aa
TRBJ1-1	TRBV24-1	many	CATSDLYYWGQYLMNTEAFF
TRBJ2-5	TRBV20-1	many	CSATGRAVGTQYF
TRBJ2-7	TRBV19	many	CASKGTPSYEQYF
TRBJ1-1	TRBV7-2	-	CASSLTPGQGAEAFF
TRBJ2-3	TRBV7-2	-	CASSQDSTGDTQYF
TRBJ2-5	TRBV10-3	-	CAIRLDTGVETQYF
TRBJ1-1	TRBV20-1	-	CSARGEGALGEAFF
TRBJ2-2	TRBV2	many	CASGGGVGELFF
TRBJ1-2	TRBV12-3/TRBV12-4	many	CASSLPLRGYGYTF
TRBJ1-4	TRBV29-1	once	CSVRPRRANEKLFF
TRBJ2-2	TRBV20-1	few	CSARDLGGLYTGELFF
TRBJ1-2	TRBV24-1	-	CATSDLEGSYTF
TRBJ2-2	TRBV7-8	-	CASPDRVNTGELFF
TRBJ2-2	TRBV6-1	-	CASSEAWGRNTGELFF
TRBJ1-3	TRBV7-7	-	CASSQGTSSGNTIYF
TRBJ1-6	TRBV7-2	-	CASSLAGRYEQYFGTGSPLHF
TRBJ1-1	TRBV20-1	-	CSARALRGQLNTEAFF
TRBJ1-5	TRBV20-1	-	CSARQAYSNQPQHF
TRBJ2-2	TRBV7-2	-	CASSLGGPTGELFF